Here is one T cell receptor (beta chain) with its context. Its matching antigen is unknown. V lost 4 bases, J lost 0 bases, and 10 bases stayed unmatched. The CDR3 covers 19 residues. The germline gives CDR1 SGDLS, CDR2 YYNGEE. These data originate in a study of OX40 agonist ivuxolimab in advanced cancers. Whole-study results and caveats: It was also the case that some nonresponders had low normalized T-cell clonal expansion. CD8+ T cells were the subset that, on average, had more expanded clones than CD4+.

The table came from immunoSEQ multiplex PCR; TCRdb's copy has only in-frame clones and leaves some out. The sample yields 20,000 to 30,000 clones, about nine tenths seen once. This chain uses TRBV9 with TRBJ2-6; TRBD1 matches at 10 bases. The sequences come from CD4+ or CD8+ T cells sorted from blood, collected in a trial of the OX40 agonist ivuxolimab. The clonotype was recovered from an adult with an advanced solid tumor such as melanoma, head and neck, liver or kidney cancer. The CDR3 nucleotides read TGTGCCAGCAGCTTCCGGGACAGGGGTCAGAGCTCTGGGGCCAACGTCCTGACTTTC. This gives the protein CASSFRDRGQSSGANVLTF.